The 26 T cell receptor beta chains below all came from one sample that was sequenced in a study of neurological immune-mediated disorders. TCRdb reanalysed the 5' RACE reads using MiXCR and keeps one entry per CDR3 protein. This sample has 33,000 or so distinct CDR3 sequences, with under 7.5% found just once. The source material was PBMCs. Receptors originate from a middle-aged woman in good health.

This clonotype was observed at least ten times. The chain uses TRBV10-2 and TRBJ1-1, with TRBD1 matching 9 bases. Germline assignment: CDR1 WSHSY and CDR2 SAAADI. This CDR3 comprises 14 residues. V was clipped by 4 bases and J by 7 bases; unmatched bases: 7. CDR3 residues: CASSVDRGRDEAFF. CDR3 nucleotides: TGCGCCAGCAGTGTGGACAGGGGACGGGATGAAGCTTTCTTT.

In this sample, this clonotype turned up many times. CDR3 region: CASSAGTTPGTDTQYF. The CDR3 DNA sequence: TGTGCCAGCAGCGCCGGGACCACACCAGGGACAGATACGCAGTATTTT. The J gene is TRBJ2-3, the V gene TRBV5-6; tentatively, D is TRBD1 or TRBD2 (5 bases each). This CDR3 has 16 amino acids. In germline, CDR1 is SGHDT, CDR2 YYEEEE. Between the trimmed V and J ends, which lost 4 bases and 3 bases, there was a span of 18 bases. Full variable domain (outside the CDR3, taken from reference TRBV5-6 and TRBJ2-3): DAGVTQSPTHLIKTRGQQVTLRCSPKSGHDTVSWYQQALGQGPQFIFQYYEEEERQRGNFPDRFSGHQFPNYSSELNVNALLLGDSALYLCASSAGTTPGTDTQYFGPGTRLTVL.

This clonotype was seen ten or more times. CDR3 sequence (DNA): TGTGCCAGCAGCTTAACAGACAACTCCTACAATGAGCAGTTCTTC. Translated, it gives CASSLTDNSYNEQFF. The chain carries TRBV7-2 and TRBJ2-1; no firm D call. Germline V gene data show CDR1 as SGHTA and CDR2 as FQGNSA. The V end was cut by 2 bases, the J end by 0 bases, with 8 bases between. The CDR3 consists of 15 residues.

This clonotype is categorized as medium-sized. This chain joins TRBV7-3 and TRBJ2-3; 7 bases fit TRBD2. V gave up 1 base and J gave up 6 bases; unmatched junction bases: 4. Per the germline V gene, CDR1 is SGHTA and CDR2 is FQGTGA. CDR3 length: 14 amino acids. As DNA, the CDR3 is TGTGCCAGCAGCTTAAACGGGAGGTCGGATACGCAGTATTTT. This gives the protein CASSLNGRSDTQYF.

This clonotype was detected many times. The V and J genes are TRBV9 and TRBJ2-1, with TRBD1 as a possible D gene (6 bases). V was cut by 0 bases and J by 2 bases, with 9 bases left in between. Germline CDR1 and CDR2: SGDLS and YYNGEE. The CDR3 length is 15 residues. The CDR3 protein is CASSVAQGTYNEQFF. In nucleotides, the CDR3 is TGTGCCAGCAGCGTAGCACAGGGAACCTACAATGAGCAGTTCTTC.

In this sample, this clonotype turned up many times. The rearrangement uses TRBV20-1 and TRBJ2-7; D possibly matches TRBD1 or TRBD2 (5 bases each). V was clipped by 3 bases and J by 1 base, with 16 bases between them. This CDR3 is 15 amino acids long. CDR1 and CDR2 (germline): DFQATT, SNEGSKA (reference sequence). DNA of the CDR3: TGCAGTGCTAGTAGTCGGGGCCGGGGTTCCTACGAGCAGTACTTC. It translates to CSASSRGRGSYEQYF.

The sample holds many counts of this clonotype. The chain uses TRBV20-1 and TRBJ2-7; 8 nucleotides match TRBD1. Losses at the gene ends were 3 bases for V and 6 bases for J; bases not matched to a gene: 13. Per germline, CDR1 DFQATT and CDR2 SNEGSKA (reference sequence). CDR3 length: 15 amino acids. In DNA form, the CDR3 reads TGCAGTGCTAGTGAGGGCAGGGGGCCTGTGGGCGAGCAGTACTTC. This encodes CSASEGRGPVGEQYF.

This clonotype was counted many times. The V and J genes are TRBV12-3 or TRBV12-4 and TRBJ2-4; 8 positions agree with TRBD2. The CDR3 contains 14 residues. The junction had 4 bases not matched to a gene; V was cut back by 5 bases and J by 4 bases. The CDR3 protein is CASSRQRGKNIQYF. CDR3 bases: TGTGCCAGCAGTCGTCAGCGGGGGAAAAACATTCAGTACTTC.

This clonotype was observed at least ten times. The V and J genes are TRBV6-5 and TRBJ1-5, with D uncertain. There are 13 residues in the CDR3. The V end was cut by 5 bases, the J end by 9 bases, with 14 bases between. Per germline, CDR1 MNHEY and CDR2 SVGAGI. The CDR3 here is CASSGRDSWPQHF. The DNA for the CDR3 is TGTGCCAGCAGTGGACGTGATAGCTGGCCCCAGCATTTT.

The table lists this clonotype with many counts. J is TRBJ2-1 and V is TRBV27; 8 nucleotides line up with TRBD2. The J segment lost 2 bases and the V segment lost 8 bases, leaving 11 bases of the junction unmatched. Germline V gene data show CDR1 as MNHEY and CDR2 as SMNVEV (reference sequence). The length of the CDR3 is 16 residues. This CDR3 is CASGLRAGETYNEQFF. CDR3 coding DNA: TGTGCCAGCGGCCTTAGAGCGGGAGAGACCTACAATGAGCAGTTCTTC.

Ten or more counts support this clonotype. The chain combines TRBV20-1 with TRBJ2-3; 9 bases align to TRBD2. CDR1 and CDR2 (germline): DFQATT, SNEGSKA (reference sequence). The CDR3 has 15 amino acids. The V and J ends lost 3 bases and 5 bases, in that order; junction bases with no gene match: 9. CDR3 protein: CSASASGASLDTQYF. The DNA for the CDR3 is TGCAGTGCTAGCGCTAGCGGGGCTTCATTAGATACGCAGTATTTT.

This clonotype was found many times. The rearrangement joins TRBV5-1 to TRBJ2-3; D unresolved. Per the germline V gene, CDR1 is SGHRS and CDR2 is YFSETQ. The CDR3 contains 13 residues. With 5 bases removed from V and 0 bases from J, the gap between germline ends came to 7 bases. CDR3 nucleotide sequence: TGCGCCAGCAGGCAGTCCAGCACAGATACGCAGTATTTT. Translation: CASRQSSTDTQYF. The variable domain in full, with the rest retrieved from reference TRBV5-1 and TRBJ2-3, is KAGVTQTPRYLIKTRGQQVTLSCSPISGHRSVSWYQQTPGQGLQFLFEYFSETQRNKGNFPGRFSGRQFSNSRSEMNVSTLELGDSALYLCASRQSSTDTQYFGPGTRLTVL.

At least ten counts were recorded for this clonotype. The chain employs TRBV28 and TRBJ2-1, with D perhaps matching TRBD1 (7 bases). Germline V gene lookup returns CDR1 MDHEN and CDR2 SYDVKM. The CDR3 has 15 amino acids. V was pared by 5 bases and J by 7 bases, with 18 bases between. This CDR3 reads CASSPRTGGANEQFF. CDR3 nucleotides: TGTGCCAGCAGTCCCCGGACAGGAGGGGCGAATGAGCAGTTCTTC.

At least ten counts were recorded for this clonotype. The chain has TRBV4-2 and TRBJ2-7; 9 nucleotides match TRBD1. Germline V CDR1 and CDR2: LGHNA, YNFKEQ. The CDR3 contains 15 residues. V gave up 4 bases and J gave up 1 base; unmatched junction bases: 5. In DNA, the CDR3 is TGTGCCAGCAGCCTCGCCGGGACAGGGTCCTACGAGCAGTACTTC. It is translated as CASSLAGTGSYEQYF.

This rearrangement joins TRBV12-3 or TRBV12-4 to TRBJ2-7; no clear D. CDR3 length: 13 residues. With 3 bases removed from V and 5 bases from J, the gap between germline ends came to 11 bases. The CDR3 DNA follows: TGTGCCAGCAGTTTTTCGGCCACGAACGAGCAGTACGTC. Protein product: CASSFSATNEQYV.

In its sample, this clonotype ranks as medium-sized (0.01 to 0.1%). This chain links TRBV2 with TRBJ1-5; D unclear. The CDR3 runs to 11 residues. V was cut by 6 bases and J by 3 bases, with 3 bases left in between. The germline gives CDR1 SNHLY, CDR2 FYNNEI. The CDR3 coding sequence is TGTGCCAGCAGCATCAATCAGCCCCAGCATTTT. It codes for CASSINQPQHF.

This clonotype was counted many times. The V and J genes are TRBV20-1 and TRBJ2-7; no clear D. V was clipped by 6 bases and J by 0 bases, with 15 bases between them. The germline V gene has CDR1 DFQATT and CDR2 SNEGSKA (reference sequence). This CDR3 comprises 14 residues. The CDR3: CSARRLFSSYEQYF. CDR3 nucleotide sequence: TGCAGTGCGAGGCGGCTTTTCAGCTCCTACGAGCAGTACTTC.

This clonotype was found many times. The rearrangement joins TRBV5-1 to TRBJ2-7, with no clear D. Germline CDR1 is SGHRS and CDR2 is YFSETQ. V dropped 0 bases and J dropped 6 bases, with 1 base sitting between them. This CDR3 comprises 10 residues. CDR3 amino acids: CASSLAEQYF. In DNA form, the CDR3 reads TGCGCCAGCAGCTTGGCCGAGCAGTACTTC.

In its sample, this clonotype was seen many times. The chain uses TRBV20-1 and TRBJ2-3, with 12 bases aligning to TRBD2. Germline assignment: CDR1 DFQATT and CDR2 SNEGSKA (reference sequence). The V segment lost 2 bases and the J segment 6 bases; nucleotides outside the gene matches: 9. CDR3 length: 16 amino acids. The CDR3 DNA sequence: TGCAGTGCTAGACCCGGACTAGCGGGAACTTGGGATACGCAGTATTTT. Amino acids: CSARPGLAGTWDTQYF.

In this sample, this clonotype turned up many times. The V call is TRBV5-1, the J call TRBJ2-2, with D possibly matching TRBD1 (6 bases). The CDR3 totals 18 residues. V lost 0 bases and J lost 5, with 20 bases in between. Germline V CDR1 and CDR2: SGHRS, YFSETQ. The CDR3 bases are TGCGCCAGCAGCTTGGTGATTTCAGGAACAGGGCGAACCGGGGAGCTGTTTTTT. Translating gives CASSLVISGTGRTGELFF. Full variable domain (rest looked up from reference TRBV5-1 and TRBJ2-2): KAGVTQTPRYLIKTRGQQVTLSCSPISGHRSVSWYQQTPGQGLQFLFEYFSETQRNKGNFPGRFSGRQFSNSRSEMNVSTLELGDSALYLCASSLVISGTGRTGELFFGEGSRLTVL.

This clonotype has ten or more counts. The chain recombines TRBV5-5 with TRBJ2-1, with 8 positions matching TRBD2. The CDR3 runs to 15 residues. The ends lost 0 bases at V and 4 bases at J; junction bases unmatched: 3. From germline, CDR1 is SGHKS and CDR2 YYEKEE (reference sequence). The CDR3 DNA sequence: TGTGCCAGCAGCTTGGGTCTAGCGGGTTACAATGAGCAGTTCTTC. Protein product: CASSLGLAGYNEQFF.

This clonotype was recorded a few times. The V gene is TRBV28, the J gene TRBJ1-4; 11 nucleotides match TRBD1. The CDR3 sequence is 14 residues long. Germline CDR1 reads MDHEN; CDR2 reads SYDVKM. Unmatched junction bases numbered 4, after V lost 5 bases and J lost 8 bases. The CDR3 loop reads CASSPDRGHEKLFF. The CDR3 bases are TGTGCCAGCAGTCCGGACAGGGGGCACGAAAAACTGTTTTTT.

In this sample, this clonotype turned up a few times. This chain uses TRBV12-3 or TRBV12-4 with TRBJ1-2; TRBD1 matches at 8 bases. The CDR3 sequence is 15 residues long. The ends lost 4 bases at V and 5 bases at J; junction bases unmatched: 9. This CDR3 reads CASSSGGQAFYGYTF. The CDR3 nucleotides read TGTGCCAGCAGTTCTGGGGGACAGGCATTTTATGGCTACACCTTC.

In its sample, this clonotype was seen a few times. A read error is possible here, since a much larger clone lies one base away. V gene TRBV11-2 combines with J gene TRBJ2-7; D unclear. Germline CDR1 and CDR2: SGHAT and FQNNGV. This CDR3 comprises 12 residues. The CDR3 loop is CASRLAVYEQYF. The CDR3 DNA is TGTGCCAGCAGATTAGCCGTCTACGAGCAGTACTTC.

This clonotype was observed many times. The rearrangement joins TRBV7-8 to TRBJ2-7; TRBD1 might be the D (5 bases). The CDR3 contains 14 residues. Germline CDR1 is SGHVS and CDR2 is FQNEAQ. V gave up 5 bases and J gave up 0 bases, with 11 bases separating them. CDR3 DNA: TGTGCCAGCAGCCGAGTCAGGGTCTCCTACGAGCAGTACTTC. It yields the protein CASSRVRVSYEQYF.

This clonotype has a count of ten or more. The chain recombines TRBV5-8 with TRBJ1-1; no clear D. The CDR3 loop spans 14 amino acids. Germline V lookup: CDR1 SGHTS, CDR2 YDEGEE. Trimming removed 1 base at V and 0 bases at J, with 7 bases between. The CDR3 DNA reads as TGTGCCAGCAGCTTGTCGCTTCTGAACACTGAAGCTTTCTTT. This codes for CASSLSLLNTEAFF.